This is a list of T cell receptor beta chains from one sample in a study of cytotoxic CD8 clonotypes in ibrutinib-treated CLL. Only in-frame clones appear in the TCRdb table, and some are missing; sequencing was by immunoSEQ multiplex PCR. In the table there are under 300,000 clones, around three quarters of which are singletons. The sequences come from PBMCs, collected after 24 months of ibrutinib treatment. These receptors were obtained from a human donor with chronic lymphocytic leukemia. Each CDR3 is given with its conserved first and last residue. The D gene is left open where the match is weak. Size is stated for part of the rows, as once, few or many counts, or as a class when the clone is expanded.

v_call	clone_size	d_call	j_call	cdr3_nt	cdr3_aa
TRBV5-1	-	-	TRBJ2-2	TGCGCCAGCAGCATATCGAACACCGGGGAGCTGTTTTTT	CASSISNTGELFF
TRBV7-7	-	-	TRBJ2-2	TGTGCTAGCAGCCGCAGGAGGGAAGCCGGGGAGCTGTTTTTT	CASSRRREAGELFF
TRBV28	-	-	TRBJ1-1	TGTGCCAGCTCTTTTGGAAATACTGAAGCTTTCTTT	CASSFGNTEAFF
TRBV4-1	-	-	TRBJ2-7	TGCGCCAGCAGCCATGCCCCAGACAACTACGAGCAGTACTTC	CASSHAPDNYEQYF
TRBV10-3	-	TRBD1	TRBJ1-5	TGTGCCATCAGTGAGTCGCCGACAGGGGCGGGTCAGCCCCAGCATTTT	CAISESPTGAGQPQHF
TRBV6-5	-	-	TRBJ2-5	TGTGCCAGCACCCTCGTGGATAGAGAGACCCAGTACTTC	CASTLVDRETQYF
TRBV6-6	-	-	TRBJ2-5	TGTGCCAGCAGTTACTCGTCCCAGGGACATCAGTACTTC	CASSYSSQGHQYF
TRBV5-1	once	TRBD1	TRBJ1-1	TGCGCCAGCAACCAGGGGGACGGGTATGAAGCTTTCTTT	CASNQGDGYEAFF
TRBV7-9	-	-	TRBJ1-5	TGTGCCAGCAGCTCGGGGAACGATCAGCCCCAGCATTTT	CASSSGNDQPQHF
TRBV2	few	TRBD1	TRBJ2-2	TGTGCCAGCAGTGGCCGGGACAGGTACACCGGGGAGCTGTTTTTT	CASSGRDRYTGELFF
TRBV5-5	-	-	TRBJ1-5	TGTGCCAGCAGCCTCAGGGCACCGGATAATCAGCCCCAGCATTTT	CASSLRAPDNQPQHF
TRBV19	few	TRBD2	TRBJ2-1	TGTGCCACTTATAGCGGGAGTCTCTACAATGAGCAGTTCTTC	CATYSGSLYNEQFF
TRBV4-1	-	-	TRBJ2-7	TGCGCCAGCAGCCATTTTGGGGCAGTCTACGAGCAGTACTTC	CASSHFGAVYEQYF
TRBV2	few	-	TRBJ1-2	TGTGCCAGCAGTGACCCCGGAGGCTACACCTTC	CASSDPGGYTF
TRBV27	few	-	TRBJ2-5	TGTGCCAGCAGTCCCGGAGGGAGAGAGACCCAGTACTTC	CASSPGGRETQYF
TRBV5-4	-	TRBD2	TRBJ2-5	TGTGCCAGCAGCTTGGCCGGACTAGCGGGATCTGAGACCCAGTACTTC	CASSLAGLAGSETQYF
TRBV29-1	few	-	TRBJ2-7	TGCAGCACCAGAACGGGACCAGAAGCCGCGCAGTACTTC	CSTRTGPEAAQYF
TRBV4-2	-	TRBD1	TRBJ2-7	TGTGCCAGCAGCGGAACAGGGACAGCTTCCTACGAGCAGTACTTC	CASSGTGTASYEQYF
TRBV11-3	-	-	TRBJ1-1	TGTGCCAGCAGCTTGGAGTTGAACACTGAAGCTTTCTTT	CASSLELNTEAFF
TRBV9	-	-	TRBJ2-2	TGTGCCAGCAGCGTAGAACTAAACACCGGGGAGCTGTTTTTT	CASSVELNTGELFF
TRBV9	-	TRBD1	TRBJ2-7	TGTGCCAGCAGCGTAGGGACAGGGGGCTCCTACGAGCAGTACTTC	CASSVGTGGSYEQYF
TRBV30	-	-	TRBJ2-7	TGTGCCTGGAGTGTCGGCCATTGGACCTACGAGCAGTACTTC	CAWSVGHWTYEQYF